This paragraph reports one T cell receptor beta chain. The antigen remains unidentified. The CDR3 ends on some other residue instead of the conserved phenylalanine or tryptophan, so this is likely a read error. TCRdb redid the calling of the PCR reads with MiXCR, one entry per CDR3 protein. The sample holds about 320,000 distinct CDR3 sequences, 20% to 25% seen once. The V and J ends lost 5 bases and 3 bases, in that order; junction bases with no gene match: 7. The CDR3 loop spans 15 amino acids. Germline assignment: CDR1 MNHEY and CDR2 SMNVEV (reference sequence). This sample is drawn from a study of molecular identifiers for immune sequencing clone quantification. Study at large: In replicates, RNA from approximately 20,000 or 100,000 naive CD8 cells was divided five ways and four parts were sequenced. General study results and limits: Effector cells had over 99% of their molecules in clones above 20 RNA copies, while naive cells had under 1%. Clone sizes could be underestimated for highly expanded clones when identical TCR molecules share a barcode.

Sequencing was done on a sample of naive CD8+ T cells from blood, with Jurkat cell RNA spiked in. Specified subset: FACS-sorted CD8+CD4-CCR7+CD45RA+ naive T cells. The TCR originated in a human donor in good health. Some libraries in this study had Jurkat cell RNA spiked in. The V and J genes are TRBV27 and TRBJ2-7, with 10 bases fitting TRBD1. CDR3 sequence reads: CASSLAGQGSYEQYL. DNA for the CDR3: TGTGCCAGCAGTCTCGCGGGACAGGGGAGCTACGAGCAGTACCTC.